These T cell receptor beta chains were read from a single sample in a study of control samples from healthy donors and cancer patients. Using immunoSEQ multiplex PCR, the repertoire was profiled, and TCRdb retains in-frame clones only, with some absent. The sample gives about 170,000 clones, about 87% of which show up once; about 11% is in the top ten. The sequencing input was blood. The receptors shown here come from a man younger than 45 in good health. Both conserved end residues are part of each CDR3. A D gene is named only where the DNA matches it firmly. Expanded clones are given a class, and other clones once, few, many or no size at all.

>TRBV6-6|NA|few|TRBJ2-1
CASSPGESDEQFF
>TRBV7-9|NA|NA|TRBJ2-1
CASSFTLATEQFF
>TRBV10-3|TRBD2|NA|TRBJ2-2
CAISERAGGGIGELFF
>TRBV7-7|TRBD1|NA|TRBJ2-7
CASSPRPGQGYEQYF
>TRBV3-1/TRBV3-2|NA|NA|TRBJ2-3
CASSLTLGRGTQYF
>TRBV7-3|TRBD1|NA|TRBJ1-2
CASSLGPGGEGGYTF
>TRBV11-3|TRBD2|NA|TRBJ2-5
CASSSKTSGGEETQYF
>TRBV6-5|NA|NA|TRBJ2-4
CASSYSSKNIQYF
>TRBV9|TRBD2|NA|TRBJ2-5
CASSRTSGSETQYF
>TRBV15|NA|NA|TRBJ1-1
CATSLSWGDTEAFF
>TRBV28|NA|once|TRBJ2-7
CASSHPSRAGHPYEQYF
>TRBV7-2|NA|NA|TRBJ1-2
CASSLVLGDHYGYTF
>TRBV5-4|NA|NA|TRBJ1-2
CASSLGGIANYGYTF
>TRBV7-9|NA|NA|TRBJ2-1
CATNRDGKGNEQFF
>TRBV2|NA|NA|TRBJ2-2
CANLPRGRTGELFF
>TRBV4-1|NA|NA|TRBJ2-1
CASSQEPAVSYNEQFF
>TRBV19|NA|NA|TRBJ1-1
CASTEGGVGEAFF
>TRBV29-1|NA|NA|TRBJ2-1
CSVVKGFSYNEQFF
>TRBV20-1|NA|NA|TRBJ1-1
CSARVKTEAFF
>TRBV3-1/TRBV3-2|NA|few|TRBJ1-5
CASSQMTEQPQHF
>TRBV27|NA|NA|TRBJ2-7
CASSLVGGAQTYEQYF
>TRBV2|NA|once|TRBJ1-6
CASSEGHDSYNSPLHF
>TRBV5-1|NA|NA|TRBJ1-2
CASRHGLINYGYTF
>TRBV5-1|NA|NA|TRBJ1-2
CASSLADPYGYTF
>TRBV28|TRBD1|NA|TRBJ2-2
CASSLPGTGSLFF
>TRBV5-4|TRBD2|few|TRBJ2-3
CASSLTVLAVGADTQYF
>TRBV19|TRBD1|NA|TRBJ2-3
CASSIMGQGANTQYF
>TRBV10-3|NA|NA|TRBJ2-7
CAIRGWGAYEQYF
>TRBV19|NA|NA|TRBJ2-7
CASGRTPSYEQYF
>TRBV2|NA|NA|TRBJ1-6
CASSTGGAYNSPLHF
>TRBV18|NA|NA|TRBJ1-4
CASSPQGTTNEKLFF
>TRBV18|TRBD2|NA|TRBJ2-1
CASSYSGGPGNEQFF
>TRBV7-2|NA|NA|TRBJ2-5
CASSLRISGQETQYF
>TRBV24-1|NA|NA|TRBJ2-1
CATSEPTPWDEQFF
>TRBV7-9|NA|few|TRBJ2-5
CASSPRTAQETQYF
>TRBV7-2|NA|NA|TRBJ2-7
CASSLELGNYEQYF
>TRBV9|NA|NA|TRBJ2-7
CASSAGDSRYEQYF
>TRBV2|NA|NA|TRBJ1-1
CASSLFPDVPEAFF
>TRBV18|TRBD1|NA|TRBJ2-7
CASSPQGAPEGEQYF
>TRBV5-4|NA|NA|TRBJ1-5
CASSAGAGGNQPQHF
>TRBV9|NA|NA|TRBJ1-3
CASSVYWGEVSGNTIYF
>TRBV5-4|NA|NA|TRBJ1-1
CASSSETGRMNTEAFF
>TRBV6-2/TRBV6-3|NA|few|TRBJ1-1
CASSYEYTEAFF
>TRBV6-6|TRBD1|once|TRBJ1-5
CASSPRGRGDSNQPQHF